The present T cell receptor beta chain was sequenced within a study of T-cell reconstitution after alpha-beta-depleted transplantation in children (dated by TCRdb to 2016 to 2017). With respect to the entire study: T-cell immune reconstitution after TCRalphabeta/CD19-depleted allogeneic hematopoietic cell transplantation in children was quantitatively tracked in the study by means of TCR repertoire profiling.

A few counts support this clonotype. The antigen this receptor binds is unknown. One base away there is no much larger clone; base qualities are not given. Receptors were amplified or captured by PCR. TCRdb lists the instrument as Illumina HiSeq 2500. To normalize quantification of the TCRbeta repertoire, the TCR libraries were built with molecular barcoding that relied on unique molecular identifiers. The public sequencing data were trimmed at Q25 with fastp and processed into clonotypes with MiXCR by TCRdb, which kept only in-frame beta chains. Each CDR3 protein appears once, grouped with its most common genes and DNA. The sample includes a few hundred thousand distinct CDR3 sequences, with 27% observed a single time. The top ten clones comprise 36% of the sample. Summary of the overall study and its limitations: The apparently early recovery of alphabetaT-cell counts about two months after transplant reportedly depended on only several hundred rapidly expanded clones that came from non-depleted graft cells. In some patients, the high TCRbeta diversity seen at day 60 was put down to recipient T cells and intrathymic progenitors that had survived conditioning. Hyperexpanded clone frequencies declined over subsequent months; after one year, T-cell counts and TCRbeta diversity were mostly attributed to newly produced T cells.

The intended sense of this specimen's treatment or condition label: allogeneic hematopoietic cell transplantation with graft depleted of TCRalphabeta T cells and CD19 B cells. The transplant recipients were children given TCRalphabeta/CD19-depleted allogeneic hematopoietic cell grafts. CDR1 and CDR2 (DFQATT, SNEGSKA) derive from the germline V gene (reference sequence). Reading from cysteine to phenylalanine, the CDR3 counts 12 amino acids. CDR3 DNA is the only sequence kept; it has 36 bases, read in frame from the first base. The junction shows trimming of 6 bases on V and 6 bases on J, plus 14 bases between the germline ends.

The sequencing used PBMCs, collected before TCRalphabeta/CD19-depleted stem cell transplant. The rearrangement joined TRBV20-1 to TRBJ1-1; the D gene cannot be named for sure. The sequence came from a boy under two years old with Wiskott-Aldrich syndrome, due to receive a stem cell transplant. CDR3 sequence: CSASLAISEAFF. The DNA reads as follows: TGCAGTGCCTCCTTGGCTATATCTGAAGCTTTCTTT.